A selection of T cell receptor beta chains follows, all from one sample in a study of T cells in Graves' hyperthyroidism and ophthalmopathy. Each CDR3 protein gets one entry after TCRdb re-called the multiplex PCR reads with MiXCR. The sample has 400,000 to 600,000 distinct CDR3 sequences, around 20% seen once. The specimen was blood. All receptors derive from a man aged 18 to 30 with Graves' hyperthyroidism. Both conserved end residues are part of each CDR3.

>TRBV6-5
CASSPTRVEPQHF
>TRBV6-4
CASSESHRDHLYGYTF
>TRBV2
CASGTRTDEAFF
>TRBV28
CASMANQPQHF
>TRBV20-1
CSATRPGGGETQYF
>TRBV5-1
CASSLRQGGKNTEAFF
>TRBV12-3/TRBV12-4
CASTQGSSYNSPLHF
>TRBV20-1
CSATWTQNTGELFF
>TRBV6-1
CASRKGTRQYF
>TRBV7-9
CASSLADRGLYAETQYF
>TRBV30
CAWSDGTGELFF
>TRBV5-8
CARSRGSRNTGELFF
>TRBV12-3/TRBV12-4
CASRPRGSNTEAFF
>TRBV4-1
CASSQDPGGLTEAFF
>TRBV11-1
CASSRTPGETQYF
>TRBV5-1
CASSSGTGVLSYEQYF
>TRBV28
CASSLNRDTEAFF
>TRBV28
CASSFSGGTYEQYF
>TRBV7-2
CASSETKGLSGYTF
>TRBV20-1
CSARDVEGALETQYF
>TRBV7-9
CASSLIRGQPYEQYF
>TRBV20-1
CSARDVAEAVTEAFF
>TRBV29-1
CSVPKGGELFF
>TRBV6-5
CASSLTDFSYNEQFF
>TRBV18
CASSATGDGYTEAFF
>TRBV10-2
CASSESSLAGSYEQYF
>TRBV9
CASSVGDGNTIYF
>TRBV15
CATSREDRVSAEAFF
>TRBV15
CATSGGGIITEAFF
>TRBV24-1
CATSDSVPTETQYF
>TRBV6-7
CASIGQHSNQPQHF
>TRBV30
CAWSQGPRYEQYF
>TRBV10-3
CAFSAEDVNYGYTF
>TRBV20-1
CSADYQETQYF
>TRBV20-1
CSARKGPQTSYEQYF
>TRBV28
CASSLDRAKYGYTF
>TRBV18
CASSPGTGNNSPLHF
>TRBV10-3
CAISGLAGWDEQYF
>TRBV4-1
CASSQDGAGRGTGELFF
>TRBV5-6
CASSFGAWGRETQYF
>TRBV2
CASSVRLGDEQYF
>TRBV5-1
CASGGTGGSETQYF